This record covers a single TCR beta chain. This clone was detected only once. This clone's antigen is unknown. Base qualities are not at hand, and no much larger clone is one base apart. The data belong to a study of cytomegalovirus exposure and HLA in healthy donors (dated by TCRdb to about 2017). Study-wide context: An earlier analysis of approximately 600 of the donors reported more than 250 Gb of sequence data and around 120 million unique TCR beta sequences from about 180 million T cells. An earlier analysis of around 580 of the donors used high-throughput TCR beta sequencing to judge whether each TCR beta V gene segment behaved as functional or pseudogenic. Of the 350 to 450 genotyped donors, 81% were placed in the genetic ancestry cluster associated with self-reported Caucasian donors. Roughly five DR-DQ haplotypes were treated as single units for association and clustering because of strong linkage in the cohort. Class I and class II HLA loci were covered by the typing at four-digit resolution. A later analysis re-analyzed previously published TCR beta repertoires from 666 donors and added high-resolution HLA genotyping to study TCR occurrence patterns. About 300 gigabases of sequencing data and around 80 million unique TCR sequences made up an early release that covered approximately 650 HLA-typed donors. In a later genetic analysis, genome-wide SNP genotypes for about three fifths of the 666 donors were used, and that subset was treated as a discovery cohort. The study used immunosequencing to profile the T cell repertoires of several hundred subjects and linked those repertoires to cytomegalovirus serostatus. All discovery cohort repertoires had been generated on a single sequencing platform. The study combined high-throughput TCR immunosequencing, statistical association of individual TCRs with disease status, and machine learning to predict cytomegalovirus infection status. A separate validation cohort of over 95 different subjects was used in addition to the roughly 700-subject first cohort. The study was designed to test whether signatures of past pathogen exposure could be identified by cataloging public T cell receptors. Across 398 genotyped donors of the cohort, an average of about 240,000 unique TCR beta nucleotide sequences per donor were sequenced, and around 20% of those sequences were non-productive. Rather than using new phenotypic data, the later analysis identified candidate immune exposures from TCR beta sequences and from how often those sequences occurred across donors. The number of typed donors differed by locus: about 620-630 for A, B, C, DRB1 and DQB1; about 520 for DQA1; fewer than 610 for DPA1; and roughly 450 for DPB1. Donor age, sex, ethnicity and CMV serostatus were compiled alongside the repertoire data. The study at large found these results: Linkage disequilibrium might explain the correlated functional status among segregating V segments, but an unknown experimental factor could not be ruled out. In a later analysis, most CMV-associated TCR beta chains were found to appear HLA-restricted, with HLA associations seemingly driven largely by CMV exposure. Presence/absence analyses assumed roughly uniform sequencing depth across donors, an assumption that may not hold. In an earlier analysis of fewer than 750 of the donors, most TCR beta V segments were observed in productive rearrangements about 87% or about 30% of the time, broadly matching IMGT annotations. Cytomegalovirus status was reported to be diagnosed by the classifier with high specificity and sensitivity in both the original and validation cohorts. V-gene and J-gene trimming of TCR beta chains was associated with a missense DCLRE1C variant in a later genetic analysis, and the association was replicated in an independent cohort. Across donors, most TCR sequences were observed very rarely, whereas some public TCRs were present in many individuals. A further reported finding was that TCR beta sequences accurately predicted the HLA-A and HLA-B alleles for most subjects in the first cohort. According to a later genetic analysis, donors in an Asian-associated ancestry cluster had fewer N-insertions in productive TCRs than the approximately 700-donor mean. A few of the identified cytomegalovirus-associated TCR beta chains were confirmed in vitro to be specific for cytomegalovirus antigens. A total of 150 or so TCR beta chains were listed by the study as associated with cytomegalovirus. A group of highly shared sequence variants was considered likely to be a technical artifact of the sequencing pipeline. Immune exposure information for the cohort was limited to CMV serostatus. HLA typing was unavailable for some donors at each locus, so association tests used only the typed subset. A later analysis found that HLA-associated TCR beta chains were more clonally expanded and had lower generation probabilities than equally common non-associated chains. The earlier analysis of approximately 540 of the donors excluded seventeen rarely observed V segments, including chromosome 9 orphons, because counts were too low. In a later analysis, several top co-occurrence clusters were reported to appear linked to parvovirus B19, influenza, CMV and Epstein-Barr virus. The authors suggested that the approach could potentially be generalized to other disease states and immunological phenotypes. In a later analysis, the rate of TCR association differed among HLA loci, with DRB1 alleles having the most associated TCRs and HLA-C alleles having the fewest. Because the 87-base-pair reads could not distinguish some IMGT-functional V segments, including TRBV6-2 and TRBV6-3, those segments were excluded. Strong co-occurrence of HLA alleles, especially DR and DQ, made assigning TCR associations to individual alleles difficult. The cohort was sequenced for TCR beta chains only, and without alpha or paired-chain data the features that could be detected were limited. In a later analysis, some 17,000 TCR beta sequences were associated with specific HLA alleles at a false discovery rate of 0.05.

The cysteine opens and the phenylalanine closes a CDR3 of 17 amino acids. Only the CDR3 DNA stays, 51 bases, in frame from base 1. V ends up 4 bases short and J 0 bases short, with an unmatched junction base count of 9. CDR1 and CDR2, looked up from the germline V gene, are SGHTA and FQGNSA. Libraries came from the immunoSEQ multiplex PCR assay. For the multiplex PCR, a mixture combining 60 forward primers for TCR Vbeta segments and 13 reverse primers for TCR Jbeta segments was used. Amplification of the CDR3 region of rearranged TCR beta genes was performed with a multiplex PCR assay on genomic DNA. On the Illumina HiSeq System, the amplified TCR beta libraries were sequenced as 87-base-pair reads. The paper's processing steps were these. In a later analysis, roughly 80 million unique TCR beta chains were counted across the approximately 640 repertoires, and roughly 11 million of these chains were shared by at least two donors. To remove PCR and sequencing errors, raw reads were error-corrected and collapsed into unique sequences using a nearest-neighbor algorithm that merged closely related sequences. To assign V, D and J gene segments, CDR3 sequences were aligned to IMGT reference sequences. For a sequence to be retained, a match of at least six nucleotides to both a V gene segment and a J gene segment was required. A rearrangement was called productive if the CDR3 had no stop codons and remained in frame with V and J, and every other rearrangement was called non-productive. Following IMGT convention, CDR3 was defined as the stretch from the second conserved V-encoded cysteine to the conserved J-encoded phenylalanine. Sequences without an unambiguous match to a single V gene segment were excluded from the earlier analysis of about 630 of the donors. In an earlier analysis of approximately 590 of the donors, a V segment was called functional when productive rearrangements were above 56.7%, and segregating when the standard deviation between donors exceeded 5%. A statistical classification framework was built to diagnose cytomegalovirus status from the catalog of TCR beta chain sequences. In a later analysis, V and J genes were assigned by comparing TCR nucleotide sequences against IMGT/GENE-DB human TR gene sequences. A later analysis assigned CDR3 sequences and most-parsimonious VDJ recombination scenarios with the TCRdist pipeline. In a later analysis, every TCR beta chain was defined by the combination of its CDR3 amino acid sequence and its V-gene family, and reads without a unique V-gene family were dropped. As a way to deal with suspected cross-contamination and a sequencing artifact, a later analysis dropped 450 to 700 nucleotide sequences that were highly shared and had low generation probability. In a later analysis, a clonal expansion index was calculated for each public chain from normalized within-repertoire ranks of inferred template counts. In a later analysis, generation probabilities were computed using a VDJ recombination model fitted to out-of-frame rearrangements, and the results were checked against IGoR. A later analysis scored TCR-TCR, TCR-HLA and TCR-CMV co-occurrence with hypergeometric tests, applying a repertoire-size bias correction to TCR pairs. False discovery rates were estimated in a later analysis by permuting HLA or CMV assignments 20 times. In a later analysis, co-occurring TCRs were grouped using DBSCAN, with TCRdist sequence similarity added in when clustering inside HLA-allele-positive subsets. For co-occurrence clustering, repertoires with fewer than 30,000 or more than 120,000 public chains were excluded, along with four or five repertoires with anomalous nucleotide sharing. TCRdb took over this immuneACCESS table, retaining in-frame rearrangements with V and J assigned. Such tables are incomplete; in checked studies, under half of the missing clones stem from an unresolved V gene, and the remainder is unexplained. V and J calls and clone size are as listed in that table; D and trimming were resolved from the DNA. The sample table contains approximately 150,000 clones; only one count was recorded for 80% to 90% of them. 5.5% to 8% of the sample is taken by the ten largest.

The cohort was made up of approximately 700 healthy bone marrow donors. At the time of sampling, all cohort members were nominally healthy, though unrecorded immune exposures were likely present. The donor was CMV seropositive and belonged to the group of 250 to 350 seropositive cohort members. A peripheral blood sample was provided by each donor, and peripheral blood mononuclear cells were used for TCR beta sequencing. The Qiagen DNeasy Blood Extraction Kit was used to extract genomic DNA from the blood cell samples. The chain was built from TRBV7-2 and TRBJ1-3; the central 7 bases match TRBD1. The specimen sequenced was PBMCs. The receptor comes from a woman younger than 45 in good health and CMV-seropositive. The DNA sequence follows: TGTGCCAGCAGCTCCGGACAGGCCCGTTACTCTGGAAACACCATATATTTT. This is translated as CASSSGQARYSGNTIYF.